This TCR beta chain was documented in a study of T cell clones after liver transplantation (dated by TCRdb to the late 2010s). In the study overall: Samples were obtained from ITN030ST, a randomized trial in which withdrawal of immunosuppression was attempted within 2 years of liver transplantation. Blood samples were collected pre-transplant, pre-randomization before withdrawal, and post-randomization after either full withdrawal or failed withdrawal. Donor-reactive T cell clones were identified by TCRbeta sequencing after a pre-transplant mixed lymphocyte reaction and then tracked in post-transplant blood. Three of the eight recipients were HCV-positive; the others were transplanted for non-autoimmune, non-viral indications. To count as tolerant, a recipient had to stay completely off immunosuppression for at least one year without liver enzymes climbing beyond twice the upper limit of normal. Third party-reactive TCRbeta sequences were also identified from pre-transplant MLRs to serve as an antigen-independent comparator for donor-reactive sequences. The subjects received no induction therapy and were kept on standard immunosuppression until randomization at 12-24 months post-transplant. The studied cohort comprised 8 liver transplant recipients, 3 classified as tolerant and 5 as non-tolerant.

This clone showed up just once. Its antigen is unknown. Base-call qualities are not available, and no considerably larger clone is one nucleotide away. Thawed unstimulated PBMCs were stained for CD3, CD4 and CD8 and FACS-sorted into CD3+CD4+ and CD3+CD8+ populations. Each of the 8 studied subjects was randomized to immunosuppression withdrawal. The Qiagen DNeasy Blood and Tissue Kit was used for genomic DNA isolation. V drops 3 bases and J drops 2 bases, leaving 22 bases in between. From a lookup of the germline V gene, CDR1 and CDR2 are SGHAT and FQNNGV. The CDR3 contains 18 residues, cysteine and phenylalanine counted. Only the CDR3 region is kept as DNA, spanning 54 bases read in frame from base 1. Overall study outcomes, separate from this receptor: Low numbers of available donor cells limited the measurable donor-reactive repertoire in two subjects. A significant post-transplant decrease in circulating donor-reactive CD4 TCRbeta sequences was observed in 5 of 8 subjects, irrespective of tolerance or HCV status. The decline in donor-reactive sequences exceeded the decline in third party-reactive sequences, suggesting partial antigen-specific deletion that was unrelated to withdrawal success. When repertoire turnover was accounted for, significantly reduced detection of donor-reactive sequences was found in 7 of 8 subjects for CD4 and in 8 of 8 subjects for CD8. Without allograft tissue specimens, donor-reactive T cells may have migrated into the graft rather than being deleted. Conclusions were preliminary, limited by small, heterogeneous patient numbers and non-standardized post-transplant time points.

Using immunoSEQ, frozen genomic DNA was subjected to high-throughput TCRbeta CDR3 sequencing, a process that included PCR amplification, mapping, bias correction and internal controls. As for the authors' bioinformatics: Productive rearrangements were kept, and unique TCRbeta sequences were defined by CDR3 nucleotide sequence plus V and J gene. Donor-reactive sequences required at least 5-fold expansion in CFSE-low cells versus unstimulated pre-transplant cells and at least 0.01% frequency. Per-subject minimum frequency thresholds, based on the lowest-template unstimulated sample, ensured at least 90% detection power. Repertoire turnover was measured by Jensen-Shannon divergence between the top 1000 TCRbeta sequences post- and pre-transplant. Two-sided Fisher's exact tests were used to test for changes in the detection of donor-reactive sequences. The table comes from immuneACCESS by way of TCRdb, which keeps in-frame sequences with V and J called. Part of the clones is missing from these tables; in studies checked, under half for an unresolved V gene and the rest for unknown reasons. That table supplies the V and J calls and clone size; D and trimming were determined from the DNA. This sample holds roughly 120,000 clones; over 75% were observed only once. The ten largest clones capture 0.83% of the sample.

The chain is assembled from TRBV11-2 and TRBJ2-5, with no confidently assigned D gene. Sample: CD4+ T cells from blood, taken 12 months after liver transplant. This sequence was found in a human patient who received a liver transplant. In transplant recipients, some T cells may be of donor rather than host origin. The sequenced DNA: TGTGCCAGCAGCTTGAGGTCCGGTGGTGAGGTTTTACAAGAGACCCAGTACTTC. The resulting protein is CASSLRSGGEVLQETQYF.